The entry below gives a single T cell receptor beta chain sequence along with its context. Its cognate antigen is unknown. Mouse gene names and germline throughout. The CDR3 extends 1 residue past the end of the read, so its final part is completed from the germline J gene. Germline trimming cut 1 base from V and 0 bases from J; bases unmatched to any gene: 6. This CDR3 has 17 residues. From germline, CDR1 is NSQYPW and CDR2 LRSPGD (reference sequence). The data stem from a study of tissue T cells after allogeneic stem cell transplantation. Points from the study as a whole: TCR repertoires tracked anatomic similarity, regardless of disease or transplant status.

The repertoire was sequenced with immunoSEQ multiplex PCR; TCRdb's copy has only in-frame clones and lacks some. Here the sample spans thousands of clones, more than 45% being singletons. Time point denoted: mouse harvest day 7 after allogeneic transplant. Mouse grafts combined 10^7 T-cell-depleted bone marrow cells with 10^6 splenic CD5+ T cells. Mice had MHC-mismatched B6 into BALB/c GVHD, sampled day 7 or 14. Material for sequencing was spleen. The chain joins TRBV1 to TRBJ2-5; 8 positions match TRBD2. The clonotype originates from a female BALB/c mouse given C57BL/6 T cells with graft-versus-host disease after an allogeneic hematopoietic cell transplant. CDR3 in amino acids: CTCSAVSGGFNQDTQYF. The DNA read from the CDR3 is TGCACCTGCAGTGCAGTCTCTGGGGGGTTTAACCAAGACACCCAGTAC.